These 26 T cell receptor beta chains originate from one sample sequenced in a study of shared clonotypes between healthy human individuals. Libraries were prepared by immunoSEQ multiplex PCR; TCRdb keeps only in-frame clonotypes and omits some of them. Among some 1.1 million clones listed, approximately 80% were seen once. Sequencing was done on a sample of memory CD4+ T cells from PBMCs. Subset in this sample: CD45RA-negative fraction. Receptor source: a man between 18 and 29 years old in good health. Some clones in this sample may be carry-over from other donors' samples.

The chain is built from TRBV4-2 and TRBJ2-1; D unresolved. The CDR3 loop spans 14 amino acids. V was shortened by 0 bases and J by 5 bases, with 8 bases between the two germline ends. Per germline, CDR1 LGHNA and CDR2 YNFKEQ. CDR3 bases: TGTGCCAGCAGCCAAGATGCCAGGAACAATGAGCAGTTCTTC. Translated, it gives CASSQDARNNEQFF.

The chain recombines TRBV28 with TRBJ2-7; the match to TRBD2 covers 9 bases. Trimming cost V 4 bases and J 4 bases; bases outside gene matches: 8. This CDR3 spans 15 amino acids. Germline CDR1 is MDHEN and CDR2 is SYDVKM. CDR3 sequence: CASSSYSGSRYEQYF. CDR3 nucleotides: TGTGCCAGCAGTTCATATAGCGGGAGTAGGTACGAGCAGTACTTC.

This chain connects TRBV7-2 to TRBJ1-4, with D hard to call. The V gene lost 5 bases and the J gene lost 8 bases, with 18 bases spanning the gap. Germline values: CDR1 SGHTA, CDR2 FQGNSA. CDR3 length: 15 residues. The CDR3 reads CASSPSPGWLEKLFF. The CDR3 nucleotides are TGTGCCAGCAGCCCCTCCCCGGGGTGGTTGGAAAAACTGTTTTTT.

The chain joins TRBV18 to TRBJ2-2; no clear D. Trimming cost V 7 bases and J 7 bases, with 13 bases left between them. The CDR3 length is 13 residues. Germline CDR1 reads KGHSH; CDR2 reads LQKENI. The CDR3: CASFITPGGELFF. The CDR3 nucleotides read TGTGCCAGCTTCATCACCCCTGGCGGGGAGCTGTTTTTT. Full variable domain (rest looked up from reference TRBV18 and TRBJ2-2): NAGVMQNPRHLVRRRGQEARLRCSPMKGHSHVYWYRQLPEEGLKFMVYLQKENIIDESGMPKERFSAEFPKEGPSILRIQQVVRGDSAAYFCASFITPGGELFFGEGSRLTVL.

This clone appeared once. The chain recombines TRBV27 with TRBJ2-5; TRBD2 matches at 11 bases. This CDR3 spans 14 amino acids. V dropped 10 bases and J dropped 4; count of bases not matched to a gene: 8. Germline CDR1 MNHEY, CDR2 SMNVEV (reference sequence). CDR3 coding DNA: TGTGCCACCCCTGAACTAGCGGGAGTAGAGACCCAGTACTTC. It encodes CATPELAGVETQYF.

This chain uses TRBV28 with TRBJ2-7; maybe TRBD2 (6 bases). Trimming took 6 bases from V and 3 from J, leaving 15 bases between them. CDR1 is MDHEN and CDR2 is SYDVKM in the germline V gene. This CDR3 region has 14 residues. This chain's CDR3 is CASSLAIQNYEQYF. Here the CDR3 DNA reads TGTGCCAGCAGCCTAGCGATCCAGAACTACGAGCAGTACTTC. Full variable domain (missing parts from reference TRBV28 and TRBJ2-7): DVKVTQSSRYLVKRTGEKVFLECVQDMDHENMFWYRQDPGLGLRLIYFSYDVKMKEKGDIPEGYSVSREKKERFSLILESASTNQTSMYLCASSLAIQNYEQYFGPGTRLTVT.

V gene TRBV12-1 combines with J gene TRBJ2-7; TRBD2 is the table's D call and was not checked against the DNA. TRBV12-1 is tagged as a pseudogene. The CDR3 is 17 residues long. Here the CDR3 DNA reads TGTGCCAGCAGCCCTTGGACTAGCGGGGGCATCTCCTACGAGCAGTACTTC. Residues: CASSPWTSGGISYEQYF.

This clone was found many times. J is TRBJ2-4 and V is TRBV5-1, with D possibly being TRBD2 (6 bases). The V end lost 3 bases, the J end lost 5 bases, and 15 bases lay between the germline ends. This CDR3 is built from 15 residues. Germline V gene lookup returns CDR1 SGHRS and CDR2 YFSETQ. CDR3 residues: CASSYLGGRENIQYF. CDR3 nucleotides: TGCGCCAGCAGCTACCTCGGGGGACGGGAAAACATTCAGTACTTC.

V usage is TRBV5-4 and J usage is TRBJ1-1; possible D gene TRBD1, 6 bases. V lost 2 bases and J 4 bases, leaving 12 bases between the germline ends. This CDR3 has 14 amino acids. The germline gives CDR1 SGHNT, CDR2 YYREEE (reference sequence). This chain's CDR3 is CASSLQGTGTEAFF. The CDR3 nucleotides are TGTGCCAGCAGCTTACAGGGCACGGGCACTGAAGCTTTCTTT. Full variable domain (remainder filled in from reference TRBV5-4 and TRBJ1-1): ETGVTQSPTHLIKTRGQQVTLRCSSQSGHNTVSWYQQALGQGPQFIFQYYREEENGRGNFPPRFSGLQFPNYSSELNVNALELDDSALYLCASSLQGTGTEAFFGQGTRLTVV.

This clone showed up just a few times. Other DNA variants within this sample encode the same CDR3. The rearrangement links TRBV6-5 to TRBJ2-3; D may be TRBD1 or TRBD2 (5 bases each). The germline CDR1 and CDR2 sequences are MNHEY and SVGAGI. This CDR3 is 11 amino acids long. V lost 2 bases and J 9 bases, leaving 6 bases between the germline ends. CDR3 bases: TGTGCCAGCAGTTACGGGACCACGCAGTATTTT. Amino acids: CASSYGTTQYF.

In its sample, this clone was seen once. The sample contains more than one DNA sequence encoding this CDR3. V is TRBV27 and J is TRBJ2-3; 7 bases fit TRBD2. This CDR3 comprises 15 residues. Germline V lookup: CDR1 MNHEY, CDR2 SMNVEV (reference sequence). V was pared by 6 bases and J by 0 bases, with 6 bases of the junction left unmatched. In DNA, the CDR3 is TGTGCCAGCAGGTATAGCGGGCCTAGCACAGATACGCAGTATTTT. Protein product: CASRYSGPSTDTQYF.

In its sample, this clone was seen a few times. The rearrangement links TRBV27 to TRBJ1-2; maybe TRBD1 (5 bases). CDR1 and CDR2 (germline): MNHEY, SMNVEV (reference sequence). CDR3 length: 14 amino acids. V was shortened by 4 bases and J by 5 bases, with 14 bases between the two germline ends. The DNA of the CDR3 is TGTGCCAGCAGTTGGGGGGTAGGCCGGTATGGCTACACCTTC. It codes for CASSWGVGRYGYTF.

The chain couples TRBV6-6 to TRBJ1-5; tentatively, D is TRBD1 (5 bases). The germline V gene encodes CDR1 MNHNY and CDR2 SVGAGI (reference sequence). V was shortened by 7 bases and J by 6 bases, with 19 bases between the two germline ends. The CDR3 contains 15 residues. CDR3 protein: CASTQRYGAGQPQHF. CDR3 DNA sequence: TGTGCCAGCACCCAAAGGTACGGGGCCGGTCAGCCCCAGCATTTT.

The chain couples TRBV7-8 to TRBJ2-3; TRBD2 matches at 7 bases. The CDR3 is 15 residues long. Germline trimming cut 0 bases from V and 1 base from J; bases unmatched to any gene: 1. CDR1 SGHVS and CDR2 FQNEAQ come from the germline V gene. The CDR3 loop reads CASSLAGGRTDTQYF. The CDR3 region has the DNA TGTGCCAGCAGCTTAGCGGGAGGGCGCACAGATACGCAGTATTTT.

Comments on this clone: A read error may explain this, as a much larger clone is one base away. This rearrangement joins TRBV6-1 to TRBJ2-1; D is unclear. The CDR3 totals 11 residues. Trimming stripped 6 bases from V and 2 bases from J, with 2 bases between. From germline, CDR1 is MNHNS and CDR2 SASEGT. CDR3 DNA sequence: TGTGCCAGCAGGGCCTACAATGAGCAGTTCTTC. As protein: CASRAYNEQFF.

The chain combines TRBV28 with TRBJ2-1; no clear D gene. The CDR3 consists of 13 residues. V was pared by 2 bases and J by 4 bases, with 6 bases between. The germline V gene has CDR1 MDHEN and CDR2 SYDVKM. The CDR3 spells CASSLPKYNEQFF. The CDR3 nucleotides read TGTGCCAGCAGTTTACCGAAATACAATGAGCAGTTCTTC.

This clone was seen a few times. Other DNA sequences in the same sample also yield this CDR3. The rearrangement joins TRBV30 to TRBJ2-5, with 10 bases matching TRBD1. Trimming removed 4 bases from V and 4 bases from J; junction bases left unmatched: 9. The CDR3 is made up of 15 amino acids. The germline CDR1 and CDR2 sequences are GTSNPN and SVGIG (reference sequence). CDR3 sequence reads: CAWINPGQGPETQYF. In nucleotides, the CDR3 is TGTGCCTGGATTAACCCGGGACAGGGGCCAGAGACCCAGTACTTC.

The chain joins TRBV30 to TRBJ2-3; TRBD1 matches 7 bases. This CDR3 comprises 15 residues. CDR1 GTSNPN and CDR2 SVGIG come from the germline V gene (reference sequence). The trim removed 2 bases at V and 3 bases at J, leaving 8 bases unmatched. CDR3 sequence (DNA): TGTGCCTGGAGTTTATGGACAGGATCGACAGATACGCAGTATTTT. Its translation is CAWSLWTGSTDTQYF.

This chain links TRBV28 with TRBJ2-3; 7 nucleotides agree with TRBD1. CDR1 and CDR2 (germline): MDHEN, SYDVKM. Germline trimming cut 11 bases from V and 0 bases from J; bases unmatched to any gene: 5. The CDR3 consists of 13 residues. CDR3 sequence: CAGRDSSTDTQYF. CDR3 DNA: TGTGCCGGACGGGACAGTAGCACAGATACGCAGTATTTT.

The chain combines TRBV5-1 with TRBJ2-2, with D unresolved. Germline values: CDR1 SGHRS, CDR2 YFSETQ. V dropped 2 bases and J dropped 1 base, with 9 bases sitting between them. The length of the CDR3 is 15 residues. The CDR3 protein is CASSFMGQNTGELFF. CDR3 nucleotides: TGCGCCAGCAGCTTCATGGGTCAGAACACCGGGGAGCTGTTTTTT.

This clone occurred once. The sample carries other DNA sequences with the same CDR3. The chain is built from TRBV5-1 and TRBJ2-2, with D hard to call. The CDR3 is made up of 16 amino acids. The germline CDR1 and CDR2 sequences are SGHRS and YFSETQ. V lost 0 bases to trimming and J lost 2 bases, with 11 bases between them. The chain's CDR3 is CASSLDPLVNTGELFF. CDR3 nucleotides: TGCGCCAGCAGCTTGGATCCGCTAGTAAACACCGGGGAGCTGTTTTTT.

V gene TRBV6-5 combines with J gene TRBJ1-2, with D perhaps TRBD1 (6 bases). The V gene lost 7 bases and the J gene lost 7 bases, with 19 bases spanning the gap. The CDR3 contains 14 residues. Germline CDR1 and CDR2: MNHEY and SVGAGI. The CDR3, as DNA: TGTGCCAGCATTGATGTGGCGGGGGCGAGTGGCTACACCTTC. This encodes CASIDVAGASGYTF.

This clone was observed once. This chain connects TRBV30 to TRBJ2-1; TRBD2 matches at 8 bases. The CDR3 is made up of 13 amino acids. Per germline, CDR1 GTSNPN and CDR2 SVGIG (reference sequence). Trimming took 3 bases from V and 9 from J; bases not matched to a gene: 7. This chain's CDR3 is CAWSRRGGSEQFF. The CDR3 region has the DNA TGTGCCTGGAGCCGTCGGGGGGGCAGTGAGCAGTTCTTC.

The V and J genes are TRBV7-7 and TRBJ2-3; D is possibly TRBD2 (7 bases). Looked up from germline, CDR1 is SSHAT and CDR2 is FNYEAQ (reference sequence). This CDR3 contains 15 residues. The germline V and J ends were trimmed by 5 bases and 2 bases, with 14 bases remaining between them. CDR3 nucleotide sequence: TGTGCCAGCAGCCCGGGGGGCGGGTTCACAGATACGCAGTATTTT. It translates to CASSPGGGFTDTQYF.

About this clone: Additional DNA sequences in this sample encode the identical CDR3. CDR3 region: CSVRQGLNTEAFF. CDR3 in DNA: TGCAGCGTCAGACAGGGGCTGAACACTGAAGCTTTCTTT. The chain employs TRBV29-1 and TRBJ1-1, with 8 bases identical to TRBD1. With 6 bases clipped from V and 0 bases from J, the junction kept 3 bases outside the gene matches. The CDR3 contains 13 residues. The germline CDR1 and CDR2 sequences are SQVTM and ANQGSEA.

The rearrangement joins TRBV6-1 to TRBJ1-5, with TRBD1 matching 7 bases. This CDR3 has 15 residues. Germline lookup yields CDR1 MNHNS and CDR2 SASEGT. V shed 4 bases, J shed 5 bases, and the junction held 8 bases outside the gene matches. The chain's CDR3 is CASSGDREVDQPQHF. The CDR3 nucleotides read TGTGCCAGCAGTGGTGACAGGGAAGTGGATCAGCCCCAGCATTTT.